Below are 5 T cell receptor beta chains sequenced from a single sample in a study of OX40 agonist ivuxolimab in advanced cancers. Receptor libraries were prepared by the immunoSEQ multiplex PCR assay. TCRdb's version of the immuneACCESS table is confined to in-frame rearrangements and falls short of the full clone set. An unresolved V gene accounts for under half of the shortfall where checked; the remainder is of unknown origin. Here the sample has about 50,000 clones; 75% to 85% occur a single time. The ten largest clones take up about 2.3% of the sample. Sample: CD4+ or CD8+ T cells sorted from blood, taken in a trial of the OX40 agonist ivuxolimab. The receptors originated from an adult with an advanced solid tumor such as melanoma, head and neck, liver or kidney cancer.

Only a few counts were recorded for this clone. This chain joins TRBV29-1 and TRBJ2-2; 9 positions agree with TRBD2. The CDR3 sequence is 14 residues long. V was clipped by 7 bases and J by 5 bases; unmatched bases: 8. Germline loops: CDR1 SQVTM, CDR2 ANQGSEA. The CDR3 DNA follows: TGCAGCGCGGCTGTAGCGGGAGTGACCGGGGAGCTGTTTTTT. This translates into CSAAVAGVTGELFF.

This sequence joins TRBV7-9 and TRBJ2-3, with TRBD2 matching 9 bases. The CDR3 has 19 residues. V lost 5 bases to trimming and J lost 6 bases; unmatched junction nucleotides: 21. Germline lookup yields CDR1 SEHNR and CDR2 FQNEAQ (reference sequence). The CDR3 sequence: CASSPAGAGGPGTVDTQYF. The DNA for the CDR3 is TGTGCCAGCAGCCCCGCGGGGGCGGGGGGGCCCGGTACAGTGGATACGCAGTATTTT.

The chain links TRBV28 to TRBJ1-2, with D unclear. The CDR3 consists of 15 residues. Trimming pared 6 bases from V and 6 bases from J, leaving 20 bases between. CDR1 and CDR2 from the germline V gene are MDHEN and SYDVKM. CDR3 amino acids: CASRTLNRARDGYTF. The CDR3 DNA is TGTGCCAGCAGGACACTAAATAGGGCGCGGGATGGCTACACCTTC.

CDR3 in amino acids: CASSVGGSITEAFF. CDR3 coding DNA: TGTGCCAGCAGCGTAGGGGGAAGCATCACTGAAGCTTTCTTT. V usage is TRBV9 and J usage is TRBJ1-1; D gene ambiguous. Germline V gene lookup returns CDR1 SGDLS and CDR2 YYNGEE. The CDR3 is made up of 14 amino acids. Between the trimmed V and J ends, which lost 0 bases and 4 bases, there was a span of 10 bases.

The chain carries TRBV6-5 and TRBJ2-1; weak D call: TRBD2 (6 bases). V lost 4 bases, J lost 0 bases, and 10 bases lay in between. The CDR3 has 15 residues. CDR1 is MNHEY and CDR2 is SVGAGI in the germline V gene. CDR3: CASSSGVSSYNEQFF. The CDR3 nucleotides read TGTGCCAGCAGTTCGGGGGTCAGCTCCTACAATGAGCAGTTCTTC.